This record covers a single TCR beta chain. Other nucleotide sequences from this sample produce the same CDR3. As handled by the study authors: Amplified reference gene primers provided the basis for estimating nucleated cell counts. TCRdb's copy holds only in-frame clones and misses some; the assay was immunoSEQ multiplex PCR. That table furnishes V, J and clone size, whereas the DNA furnished D and trimming. In the table there are about 220,000 clones, 80% to 90% of which are singletons. This entry is derived from a study of blood T cell repertoires in COVID-19. Across the whole study: Samples representing acute and convalescent COVID-19 were sourced from the United States, Italy and Spain. From T cells, B-cell-depleted T cells, or PBMCs came the material, which was cDNA or gDNA.

Specimen: peripheral blood. The clonotype originates from a young man who had recovered from COVID-19.

The CDR3 is CASSRGSYEQYF. The CDR3 nucleotides are TGTGCCAGCTCCAGGGGCTCCTACGAGCAGTACTTC. V usage is TRBV11-2 and J usage is TRBJ2-7; TRBD1 is a possible D gene (6 bases). CDR3 length equals 12 residues. Germline V gives CDR1 SGHAT, CDR2 FQNNGV. V lost 8 bases and J 0 bases, leaving 8 bases between the germline ends.